This T cell receptor (beta chain) was sequenced in a study of blood T cell repertoires in COVID-19. Recovery among Cohort 3 donors was established by two negative PCRs, clearance, or symptom resolution. The protocol was immunoSEQ multiplex PCR, while the TCRdb copy is restricted to in-frame clones and leaves out a portion. The sample holds over 100,000 clones, 84% seen once. Germline V lookup: CDR1 SEHNR, CDR2 FQNEAQ (reference sequence). CDR3 length equals 13 residues. Trimming took off 6 bases at V and 5 bases at J, with 13 bases between the two ends. The receptor was isolated from a woman between 25 and 40 years old who had recovered from COVID-19. Sequenced: PBMCs or T cells enriched from blood (not recorded which). The chain couples TRBV7-9 to TRBJ1-2; D not resolved. The CDR3 region has the DNA TGTGCCAGCAGTTTTGAATTAGAGTATGGCTACACCTTC. Translated, it gives CASSFELEYGYTF.